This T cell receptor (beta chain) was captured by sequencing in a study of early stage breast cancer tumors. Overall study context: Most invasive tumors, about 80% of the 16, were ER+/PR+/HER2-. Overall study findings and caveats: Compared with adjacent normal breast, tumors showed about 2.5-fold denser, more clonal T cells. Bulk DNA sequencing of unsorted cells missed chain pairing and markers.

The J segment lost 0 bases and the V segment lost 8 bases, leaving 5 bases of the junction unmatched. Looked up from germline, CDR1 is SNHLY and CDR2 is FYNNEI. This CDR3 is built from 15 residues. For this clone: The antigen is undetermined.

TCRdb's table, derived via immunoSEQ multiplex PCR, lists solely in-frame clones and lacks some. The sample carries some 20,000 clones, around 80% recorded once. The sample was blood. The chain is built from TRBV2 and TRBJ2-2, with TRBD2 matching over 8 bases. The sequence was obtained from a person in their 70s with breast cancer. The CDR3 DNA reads TGTGCCAGCCGCCGGACTAGCTCGAACACCGGGGAGCTGTTTTTT. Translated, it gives CASRRTSSNTGELFF.